These T cell receptor beta chains were read from a single sample in a study of identical twins. TCRdb reanalysed the 5' RACE reads using MiXCR and keeps one entry per CDR3 protein. There are 400,000 to 500,000 distinct CDR3 sequences in the sample; 13% to 15% occur only once, and around 0.98% lies in the top ten. The data also belong to a second study, concerning yellow fever vaccine responses in identical twins.

The sequenced sample was CD4+ T cells sorted from blood. Receptors were obtained from a woman aged 18-35 years in good health. Each CDR3 is given with its conserved first and last residue. A D gene is named only where the DNA matches it firmly. Expanded clones are given a class, and other clones once, few, many or no size at all.

-	few	TRBV7-2	TRBJ2-7	CASSLAREVEQYF	TGTGCCAGCAGCTTAGCCAGGGAAGTCGAGCAGTACTTC
-	few	TRBV19	TRBJ2-7	CASSTITPPYEQYF	TGTGCCAGTAGTACGATTACTCCCCCCTACGAGCAGTACTTC
TRBD2	many	TRBV6-1	TRBJ2-5	CASSHLGGQETQYF	TGTGCCAGCAGCCATCTCGGGGGGCAAGAGACCCAGTACTTC
-	-	TRBV5-1	TRBJ2-3	CASGGGGWGTDTQYF	TGCGCCAGCGGGGGCGGGGGCTGGGGCACAGATACGCAGTATTTT
TRBD2	many	TRBV29-1	TRBJ2-7	CSVGLLAGPYEQYF	TGCAGCGTTGGGTTGCTAGCGGGACCCTACGAGCAGTACTTC
TRBD2	few	TRBV6-5	TRBJ2-7	CASTSFGGLAGAYEQYF	TGTGCCAGCACCTCCTTTGGGGGGCTAGCGGGCGCCTACGAGCAGTACTTC
-	few	TRBV20-1	TRBJ2-2	CSARGAAASNTGELFF	TGCAGTGCTAGAGGGGCGGCGGCCTCGAACACCGGGGAGCTGTTTTTT
-	-	TRBV6-1	TRBJ2-3	CASTAPVGRGVDTQYF	TGTGCCAGCACCGCCCCCGTGGGACGGGGCGTCGATACGCAGTATTTT
TRBD1	-	TRBV6-2/TRBV6-3	TRBJ2-1	CASRSRAQGGNEQFF	TGTGCCAGCAGATCCCGGGCACAGGGGGGCAATGAGCAGTTCTTC
TRBD2	few	TRBV20-1	TRBJ2-7	CSPAGGDSYEQYF	TGCAGCCCAGCGGGGGGGGACTCCTACGAGCAGTACTTC
-	few	TRBV7-9	TRBJ1-4	CASSSTARGEKLFF	TGTGCCAGCAGCTCCACGGCCAGGGGCGAAAAACTGTTTTTT
-	few	TRBV20-1	TRBJ1-1	CSASIQGNTEAFF	TGCAGTGCTAGTATACAGGGCAACACTGAAGCTTTCTTT
-	few	TRBV7-2	TRBJ2-2	CASSYTTGELFF	TGTGCCAGCAGCTACACTACCGGGGAGCTGTTTTTT
TRBD2	few	TRBV27	TRBJ2-1	CATHLMGLAGGGHNEQFF	TGTGCCACCCACCTAATGGGGCTAGCGGGAGGAGGCCACAATGAGCAGTTCTTC
-	many	TRBV20-1	TRBJ2-2	CSAREGGPNTGELFF	TGCAGTGCTAGAGAGGGTGGCCCAAACACCGGGGAGCTGTTTTTT
-	many	TRBV20-1	TRBJ2-1	CSAPGTGHYNEQFF	TGCAGTGCTCCCGGGACGGGACACTACAATGAGCAGTTCTTC